This TCR beta chain was obtained from a study of identifying expanded T cells in peripheral blood. The CDR3 loop spans 12 amino acids. The germline V gene has CDR1 MNHNY and CDR2 SVGAGI (reference sequence). Trimming shortened V by 4 bases and J by 8 bases, and 12 bases separated the two germline ends. Only in-frame clones appear in the TCRdb table, and some are missing; sequencing was by immunoSEQ multiplex PCR. The table records 100,000 to 110,000 clones, roughly 88% of them present only once. The source material was blood. The chain couples TRBV6-6 to TRBJ2-7, with D possibly being TRBD1 (6 bases). This receptor was identified in a person between 18 and 70 years old in good health. DNA of the CDR3: TGTGCCAGCAGTTCGATAGGGGACAAGCAGTACTTC. This codes for CASSSIGDKQYF.